The 25 T cell receptor beta chains presented below share a single source sample, sequenced in a study of vaccination and CD4 T cells after COVID-19. Treatment noted: approximately nine-day PBMC culture with coronavirus spike peptide pools or control peptides (ViraFEST assay). Cultured CD4+ T-cell DNA underwent Oncomine TCR Beta short-read sequencing. MiXCR, run by TCRdb on the PCR reads, gives a single entry per CDR3 protein. The data hold fewer than 15,000 distinct CDR3 sequences, with about 28% observed a single time. Their antigens are not known. Specimen: cultured CD4+ T cells from blood. The receptors come from a human donor with COVID-19.

This clonotype has more than one count but fewer than ten. The chain has TRBV7-6 and TRBJ1-2; D is unclear. The CDR3 length is 15 residues. V shed 5 bases and J shed 3 bases, with 16 bases lying between them. Germline assignment: CDR1 SGHVS and CDR2 FNYEAQ. The CDR3 DNA reads as TGTGCCAGCAGCCGAGGCACGGTGGGTGACTATGGCTACACCTTC. It is translated as CASSRGTVGDYGYTF.

This clonotype was observed a handful of times. J is TRBJ1-2 and V is TRBV6-5; D remains ambiguous. CDR3 length equals 11 residues. V lost 4 bases and J 4 bases, leaving 4 bases between the germline ends. The germline CDR1 and CDR2 sequences are MNHEY and SVGAGI. The CDR3 nucleotides are TGTGCCAGCAGTTCCTTCTATGGCTACACCTTC. Translating gives CASSSFYGYTF.

This clonotype occurred a few times. The V call is TRBV20-1, the J call TRBJ1-1, with D maybe TRBD1 (6 bases). The CDR3 consists of 13 residues. V was shortened by 0 bases and J by 5 bases, with 10 bases between the two germline ends. Germline V CDR1 and CDR2: DFQATT, SNEGSKA (reference sequence). The CDR3 DNA reads as TGCAGTGCTAGAGATTGGGGGCGTACTGAAGCTTTCTTT. Residues: CSARDWGRTEAFF.

This clonotype was detected a few times. V and J are TRBV23-1 and TRBJ1-6; maybe TRBD1 (5 bases). TRBV23-1 is known as an ORF, though its function is uncertain. The CDR3 runs to 16 residues. Between the trimmed V and J ends, which lost 4 bases and 8 bases, there was a span of 18 bases. The CDR3 nucleotides read TGCGCCAGCAGTCTTATCCGAGGGGCGTTGGATTCACCCCTCCACTTT. Translation gives CASSLIRGALDSPLHF.

This chain connects TRBV10-3 to TRBJ1-2; D uncertain. Germline CDR1 and CDR2: ENHRY and SYGVKD. V gave up 2 bases and J gave up 8 bases, with 18 bases separating them. The CDR3 is 15 amino acids. The DNA of the CDR3 is TGTGCCATCAGTGAGGAGGTCGGGCAGGTTCGGGGCTACACCTTC. This codes for CAISEEVGQVRGYTF.

The rearrangement joins TRBV20-1 to TRBJ1-6; D gene uncertain. Trimming cost V 7 bases and J 1 base, with 5 bases left between them. This CDR3 is built from 12 residues. Germline V gene data show CDR1 as DFQATT and CDR2 as SNEGSKA (reference sequence). CDR3 sequence reads: CSVGSYNSPLHF. The CDR3 bases are TGCAGTGTGGGATCCTATAATTCACCCCTCCACTTT.

This clonotype has only a few counts. The chain is built from TRBV28 and TRBJ1-6; D uncertain. CDR3 length: 15 residues. Germline CDR1 and CDR2: MDHEN and SYDVKM. V was cut by 2 bases and J by 8 bases, with 13 bases left in between. CDR3 sequence reads: CASSLSSVIHSPLHF. The CDR3 DNA reads TGTGCCAGCAGTTTAAGTTCAGTAATCCATTCACCCCTCCACTTT.

This clonotype occurred a few times. This rearrangement joins TRBV11-2 to TRBJ1-2, with 11 bases that match TRBD1. Losses at the gene ends were 5 bases for V and 8 bases for J; bases not matched to a gene: 13. Germline assignment: CDR1 SGHAT and CDR2 FQNNGV. The CDR3 length is 16 residues. The CDR3 here is CASSPAPRGTGGGYTF. DNA of the CDR3: TGTGCCAGCAGCCCGGCTCCCCGGGGGACAGGGGGGGGCTACACCTTC.

This clonotype was counted a few times. The chain carries TRBV11-1 and TRBJ2-5, with TRBD2 as a possible D gene (5 bases). Germline CDR1 SGHAT, CDR2 FQDESV (reference sequence). The CDR3 length is 16 residues. Trimming stripped 5 bases from V and 7 bases from J, with 23 bases between. DNA of the CDR3: TGTGCCAGCAGCCAAGGCGGAGGCCAAAGCTTGGTGACCCAGTACTTC. Its translation: CASSQGGGQSLVTQYF.

This clonotype was seen more than once but under ten times. V usage is TRBV24-1 and J usage is TRBJ2-3; D is possibly TRBD2 (7 bases). This CDR3 region has 15 residues. Germline assignment: CDR1 KGHDR and CDR2 SFDVKD. The V end was cut by 6 bases, the J end by 1 base, with 13 bases between. As DNA, the CDR3 is TGTGCCACCAGTACGGGGGGCTGGGGCACAGATACGCAGTATTTT. Protein: CATSTGGWGTDTQYF.

This clonotype was detected only a few times. The gene calls are TRBV6-4 and TRBJ1-2; D not certain. The CDR3 spans 13 residues. V was pared by 3 bases and J by 8 bases, with 13 bases between. Germline V gene lookup returns CDR1 MRHNA and CDR2 SNTAGT. For the CDR3, the DNA is TGTGCCAGCAGTGAAGACGGCCTTGGGGGCTACACCTTC. It translates to CASSEDGLGGYTF.

This clonotype has just a few counts. The rearrangement joins TRBV5-1 to TRBJ2-3, with 11 nucleotides matching TRBD2. The CDR3 length is 17 residues. Losses at the gene ends were 3 bases for V and 3 bases for J; bases not matched to a gene: 9. Germline loops: CDR1 SGHRS, CDR2 YFSETQ. The CDR3 coding sequence is TGCGCCAGCAGCTCCCAGATGACTAGCGGGGCAACAGATACGCAGTATTTT. It encodes CASSSQMTSGATDTQYF.

This clonotype was detected only a few times. This chain links TRBV20-1 with TRBJ1-6; perhaps TRBD1 as D (6 bases). Germline lookup yields CDR1 DFQATT and CDR2 SNEGSKA (reference sequence). Deletions cut 4 bases from V and 7 bases from J, with 8 bases between. This CDR3 contains 12 residues. CDR3 sequence: CSAKGDNSPLHF. CDR3 DNA: TGCAGTGCTAAGGGGGACAATTCACCCCTCCACTTT.

This chain links TRBV6-2 or TRBV6-3 with TRBJ1-6, with a tentative D call TRBD1 (5 bases). Germline V gene sequence: CDR1 MNHEY, CDR2 SVGEGT. The CDR3 is 15 residues long. Trimming removed 6 bases at V and 6 bases at J, with 15 bases between. CDR3 sequence: CASRPGTEGNSPLHF. The CDR3 DNA reads TGTGCCAGCAGACCCGGGACCGAGGGTAATTCACCCCTCCACTTT.

V and J are TRBV4-1 and TRBJ1-3, with D uncertain. Germline V CDR1 and CDR2: MGHRA, YSYEKL. The CDR3 consists of 18 residues. V shed 1 base and J shed 2 bases, with 18 bases lying between them. The CDR3, as DNA: TGCGCCAGCAGCCAAGTGGATATGGGCATGCTAGCTGGAAACACCATATATTTT. It is translated as CASSQVDMGMLAGNTIYF.

The chain combines TRBV6-5 with TRBJ1-5; 7 bases are shared with TRBD1. This CDR3 is 15 amino acids long. The ends lost 2 bases at V and 2 bases at J; junction bases unmatched: 3. Germline V lookup: CDR1 MNHEY, CDR2 SVGAGI. In nucleotides, the CDR3 is TGTGCCAGCAGTTACACGACAGGGCGCAATCAGCCCCAGCATTTT. It is translated as CASSYTTGRNQPQHF.

The chain employs TRBV4-1 and TRBJ1-1; the D is unclear. With 6 bases removed from V and 1 base from J, the gap between germline ends came to 9 bases. The germline V gene has CDR1 MGHRA and CDR2 YSYEKL. This CDR3 is 13 amino acids long. In DNA, the CDR3 is TGCGCCAGCAGTCTCGGCAGGAACACTGAAGCTTTCTTT. Encoded protein: CASSLGRNTEAFF.

This clonotype was recorded a few times. The chain is built from TRBV12-5 and TRBJ2-5; 14 nucleotides line up with TRBD2. Germline lookup yields CDR1 LGHNT and CDR2 FRNRAP. The CDR3 contains 17 residues. The CDR3: CASSPTSGGARQETQYF. The CDR3 region has the DNA TGTGCCAGCAGCCCGACTAGCGGGGGGGCCCGCCAAGAGACCCAGTACTTC.

In its sample, this clonotype ranks as medium-sized. The chain uses TRBV15 and TRBJ1-2; D is undetermined. Trimming took 4 bases from V and 10 from J, leaving 13 bases between them. The CDR3 runs 12 residues. Germline V lookup: CDR1 LNHNV, CDR2 YYDKDF (reference sequence). In nucleotides, the CDR3 is TGTGCCACCAGCATGGAGAGGGTACACTACACCTTC. This codes for CATSMERVHYTF. The full variable domain, its missing parts supplied by reference TRBV15 and TRBJ1-2, is DAMVIQNPRYQVTQFGKPVTLSCSQTLNHNVMYWYQQKSSQAPKLLFHYYDKDFNNEADTPDNFQSRRPNTSFCFLDIRSPGLGDTAMYLCATSMERVHYTFGSGTRLTVV.

The chain employs TRBV7-8 and TRBJ2-3, with 8 nucleotides matching TRBD1. CDR1 is SGHVS, CDR2 FQNEAQ, per germline. Losses at the gene ends were 1 base for V and 1 base for J; bases not matched to a gene: 1. The CDR3 is 15 amino acids. The DNA of the CDR3 is TGTGCCAGCAGCTTAGTGACAGGGGGCACAGATACGCAGTATTTT. Translating it yields CASSLVTGGTDTQYF.

This sequence joins TRBV2 and TRBJ1-6; D remains ambiguous. CDR1 is SNHLY and CDR2 is FYNNEI in the germline V gene. V was clipped by 3 bases and J by 7 bases, with 10 bases between them. CDR3 length: 14 amino acids. The CDR3 loop reads CASSDGPGNSPLHF. CDR3 sequence (DNA): TGTGCCAGCAGTGATGGTCCAGGAAATTCACCCCTCCACTTT.

The chain has TRBV11-2 and TRBJ2-1; D perhaps matches TRBD2 (6 bases). The CDR3 extends over 12 amino acids. With 5 bases removed from V and 10 bases from J, the gap between germline ends came to 12 bases. CDR1 is SGHAT and CDR2 is FQNNGV in the germline V gene. The CDR3 bases are TGTGCCAGCAGCGAGGGTGGGAGGGAGCAGTTCTTC. It codes for CASSEGGREQFF.

This clonotype was observed a few times. J is TRBJ2-7 and V is TRBV27; 7 bases line up with TRBD1. The junction had 5 bases not matched to a gene; V was cut back by 5 bases and J by 4 bases. Per germline, CDR1 MNHEY and CDR2 SMNVEV (reference sequence). The CDR3 is made up of 13 amino acids. As DNA, the CDR3 is TGTGCCAGCAGTCCCCGGACAGGATACGAGCAGTACTTC. Protein: CASSPRTGYEQYF.

This clonotype was counted only a few times. The chain is built from TRBV7-9 and TRBJ2-7; 8 nucleotides align to TRBD1. The junction had 3 bases not matched to a gene; V was cut back by 0 bases and J by 2 bases. Germline loops: CDR1 SEHNR, CDR2 FQNEAQ (reference sequence). The CDR3 runs 15 residues. CDR3 sequence reads: CASSLAQGVAYEQYF. The DNA of the CDR3 is TGTGCCAGCAGCTTAGCACAGGGGGTTGCCTACGAGCAGTACTTC.

V and J are TRBV4-2 and TRBJ1-6, with D maybe TRBD1 (6 bases). The CDR3 is 18 residues long. The germline V and J ends were trimmed by 0 bases and 9 bases, with 21 bases remaining between them. Germline CDR1 LGHNA, CDR2 YNFKEQ. The CDR3 DNA reads TGTGCCAGCAGCCAAGATCTTACAGGTGGCGGAGGGGGTTCACCCCTCCACTTT. Translated, it gives CASSQDLTGGGGGSPLHF.